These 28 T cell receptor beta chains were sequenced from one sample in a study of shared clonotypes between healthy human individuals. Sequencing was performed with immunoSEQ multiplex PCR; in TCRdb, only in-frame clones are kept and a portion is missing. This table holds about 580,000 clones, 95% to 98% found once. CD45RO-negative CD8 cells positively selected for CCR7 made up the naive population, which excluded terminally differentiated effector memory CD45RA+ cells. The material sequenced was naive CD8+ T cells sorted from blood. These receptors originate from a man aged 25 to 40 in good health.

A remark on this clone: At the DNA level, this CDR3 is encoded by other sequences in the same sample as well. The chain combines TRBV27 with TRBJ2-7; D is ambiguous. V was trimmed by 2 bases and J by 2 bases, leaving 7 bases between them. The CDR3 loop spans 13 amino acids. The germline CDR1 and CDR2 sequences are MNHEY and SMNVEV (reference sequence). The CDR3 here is CASSLGTAYEQYF. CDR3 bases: TGTGCCAGCAGTTTAGGCACCGCCTACGAGCAGTACTTC.

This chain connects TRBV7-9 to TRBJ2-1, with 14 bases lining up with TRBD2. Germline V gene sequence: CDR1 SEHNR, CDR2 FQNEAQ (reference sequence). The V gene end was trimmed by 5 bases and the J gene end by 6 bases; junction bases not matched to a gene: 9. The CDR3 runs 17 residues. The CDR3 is CASSPTSGREDGNEQFF. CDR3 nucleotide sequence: TGTGCCAGCAGCCCGACTAGCGGGAGGGAGGATGGCAATGAGCAGTTCTTC.

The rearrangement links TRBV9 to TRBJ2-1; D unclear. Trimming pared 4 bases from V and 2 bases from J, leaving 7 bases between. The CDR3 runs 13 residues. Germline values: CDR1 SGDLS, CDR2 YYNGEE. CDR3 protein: CASSLVTYNEQFF. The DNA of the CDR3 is TGTGCCAGCAGCCTCGTCACCTACAATGAGCAGTTCTTC.

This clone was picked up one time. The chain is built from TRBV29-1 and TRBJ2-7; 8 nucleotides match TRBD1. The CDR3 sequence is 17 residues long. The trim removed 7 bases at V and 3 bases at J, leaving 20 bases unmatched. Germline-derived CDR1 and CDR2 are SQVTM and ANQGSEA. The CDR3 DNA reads TGCAGCGGTTCTGGTCCCCCGTCGACAGGGGTGGACTACGAGCAGTACTTC. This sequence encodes CSGSGPPSTGVDYEQYF.

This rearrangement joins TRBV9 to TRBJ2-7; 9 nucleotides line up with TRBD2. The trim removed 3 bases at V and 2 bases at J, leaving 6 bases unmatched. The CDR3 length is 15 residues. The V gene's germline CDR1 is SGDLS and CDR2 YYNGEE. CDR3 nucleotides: TGTGCCAGCAGCGCAACCGGGACTAGCACCTACGAGCAGTACTTC. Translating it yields CASSATGTSTYEQYF.

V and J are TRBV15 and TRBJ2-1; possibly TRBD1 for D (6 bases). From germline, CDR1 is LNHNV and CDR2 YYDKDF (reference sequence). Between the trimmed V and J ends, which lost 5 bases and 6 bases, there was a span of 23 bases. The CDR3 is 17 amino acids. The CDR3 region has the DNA TGTGCCACCAGCCGCAGGCCCCTCGGGACACTTGTCAATGAGCAGTTCTTC. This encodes CATSRRPLGTLVNEQFF. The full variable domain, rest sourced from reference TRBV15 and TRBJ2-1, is DAMVIQNPRYQVTQFGKPVTLSCSQTLNHNVMYWYQQKSSQAPKLLFHYYDKDFNNEADTPDNFQSRRPNTSFCFLDIRSPGLGDTAMYLCATSRRPLGTLVNEQFFGPGTRLTVL.

The chain's CDR3 is CAWSVLGYYGYTF. The CDR3 bases are TGTGCCTGGAGTGTACTAGGGTACTATGGCTACACCTTC. The chain combines TRBV30 with TRBJ1-2, with D hard to call. The CDR3 is 13 residues long. The V end was cut by 0 bases, the J end by 3 bases, with 8 bases between. In germline, CDR1 is GTSNPN, CDR2 SVGIG (reference sequence).

The CDR3 region is CSVRPQGAYGYTF. In nucleotides, the CDR3 is TGCAGCGTTAGGCCCCAGGGAGCTTATGGCTACACCTTC. The J gene is TRBJ1-2, the V gene TRBV29-1; D perhaps matches TRBD1 (5 bases). Trimming removed 5 bases at V and 5 bases at J, with 15 bases between. Germline V gene lookup returns CDR1 SQVTM and CDR2 ANQGSEA. The CDR3 runs to 13 residues.

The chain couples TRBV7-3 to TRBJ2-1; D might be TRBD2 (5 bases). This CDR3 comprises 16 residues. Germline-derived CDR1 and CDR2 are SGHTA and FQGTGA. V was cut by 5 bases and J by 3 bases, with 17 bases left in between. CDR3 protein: CASSNHETTLYNEQFF. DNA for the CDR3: TGTGCCAGCAGCAACCACGAGACTACCCTCTACAATGAGCAGTTCTTC.

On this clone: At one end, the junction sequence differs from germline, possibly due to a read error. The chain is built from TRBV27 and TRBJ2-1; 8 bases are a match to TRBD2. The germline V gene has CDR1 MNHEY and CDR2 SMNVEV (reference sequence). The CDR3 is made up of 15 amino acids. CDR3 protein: CASSSGLASTMFLIF. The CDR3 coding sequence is TGTGCCAGCAGTTCCGGACTAGCATCTACAATGTTCTTGATCTTC.

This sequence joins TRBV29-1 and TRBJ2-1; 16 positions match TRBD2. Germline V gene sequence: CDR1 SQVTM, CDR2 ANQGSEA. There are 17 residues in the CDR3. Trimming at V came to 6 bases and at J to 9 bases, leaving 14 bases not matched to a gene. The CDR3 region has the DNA TGCAGCGTATCGGAAGGGACTAGCGGGAGGGCCCTGGTTGAGCAGTTCTTC. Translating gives CSVSEGTSGRALVEQFF.

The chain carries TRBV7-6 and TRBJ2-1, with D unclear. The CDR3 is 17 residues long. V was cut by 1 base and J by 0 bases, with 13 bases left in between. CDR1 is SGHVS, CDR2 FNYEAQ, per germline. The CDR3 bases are TGTGCCAGCAGCTTAGACAGTCCAGCGAGCTCCTACAATGAGCAGTTCTTC. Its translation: CASSLDSPASSYNEQFF.

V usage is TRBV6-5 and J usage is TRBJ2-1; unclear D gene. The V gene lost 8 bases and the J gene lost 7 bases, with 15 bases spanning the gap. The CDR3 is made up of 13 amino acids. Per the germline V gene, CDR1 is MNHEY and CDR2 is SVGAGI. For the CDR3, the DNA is TGTGCCAGCTCCCCGGTAGGTGGAAATGAGCAGTTCTTC. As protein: CASSPVGGNEQFF.

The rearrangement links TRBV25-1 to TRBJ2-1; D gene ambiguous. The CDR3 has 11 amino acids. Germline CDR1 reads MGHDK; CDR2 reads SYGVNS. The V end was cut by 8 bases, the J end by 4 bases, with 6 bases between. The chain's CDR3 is CASWGYNEQFF. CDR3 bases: TGTGCCAGCTGGGGTTACAATGAGCAGTTCTTC.

CDR3 sequence reads: CASSLYGPGRYEQYF. CDR3 nucleotides: TGTGCCAGCAGTTTATACGGTCCTGGCAGGTACGAGCAGTACTTC. The chain is built from TRBV27 and TRBJ2-7; D uncertain. With 1 base removed from V and 4 bases from J, the gap between germline ends came to 14 bases. The CDR3 has 15 amino acids. Germline V gene data show CDR1 as MNHEY and CDR2 as SMNVEV (reference sequence).

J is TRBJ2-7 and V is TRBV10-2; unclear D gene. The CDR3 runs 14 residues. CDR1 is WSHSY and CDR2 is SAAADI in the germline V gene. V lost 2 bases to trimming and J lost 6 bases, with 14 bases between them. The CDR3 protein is CASSEARYQGEQYF. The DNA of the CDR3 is TGCGCCAGCAGTGAGGCTAGATACCAAGGCGAGCAGTACTTC.

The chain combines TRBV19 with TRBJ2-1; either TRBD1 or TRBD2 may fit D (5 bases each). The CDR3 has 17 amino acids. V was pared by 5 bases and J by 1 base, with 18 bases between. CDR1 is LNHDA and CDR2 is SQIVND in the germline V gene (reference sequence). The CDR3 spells CASSGGRGGISYNEQFF. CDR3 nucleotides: TGTGCCAGTAGTGGGGGAAGAGGTGGGATTTCCTACAATGAGCAGTTCTTC. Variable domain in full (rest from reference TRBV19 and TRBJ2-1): DGGITQSPKYLFRKEGQNVTLSCEQNLNHDAMYWYRQDPGQGLRLIYYSQIVNDFQKGDIAEGYSVSREKKESFPLTVTSAQKNPTAFYLCASSGGRGGISYNEQFFGPGTRLTVL.

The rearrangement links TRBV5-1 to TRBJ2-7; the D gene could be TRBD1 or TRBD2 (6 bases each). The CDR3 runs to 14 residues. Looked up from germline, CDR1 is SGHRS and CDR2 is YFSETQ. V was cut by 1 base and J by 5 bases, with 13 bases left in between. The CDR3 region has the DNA TGCGCCAGCAGCTTGAGGGGGGTTATCGACGAGCAGTACTTC. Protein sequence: CASSLRGVIDEQYF.

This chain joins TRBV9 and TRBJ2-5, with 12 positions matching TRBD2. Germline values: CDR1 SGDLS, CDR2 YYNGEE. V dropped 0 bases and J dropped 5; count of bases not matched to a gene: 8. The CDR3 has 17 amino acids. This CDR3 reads CASSVGLAGASWETQYF. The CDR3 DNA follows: TGTGCCAGCAGCGTAGGACTAGCGGGAGCTTCGTGGGAGACCCAGTACTTC.

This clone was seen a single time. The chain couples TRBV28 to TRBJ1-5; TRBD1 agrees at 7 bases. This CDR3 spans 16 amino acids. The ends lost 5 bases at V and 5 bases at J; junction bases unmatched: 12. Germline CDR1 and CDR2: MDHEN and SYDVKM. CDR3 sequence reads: CASSTLQGFTDQPQHF. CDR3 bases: TGTGCCAGCAGTACTCTACAGGGGTTTACGGATCAGCCCCAGCATTTT. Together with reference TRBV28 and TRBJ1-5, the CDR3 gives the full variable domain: DVKVTQSSRYLVKRTGEKVFLECVQDMDHENMFWYRQDPGLGLRLIYFSYDVKMKEKGDIPEGYSVSREKKERFSLILESASTNQTSMYLCASSTLQGFTDQPQHFGDGTRLSIL.

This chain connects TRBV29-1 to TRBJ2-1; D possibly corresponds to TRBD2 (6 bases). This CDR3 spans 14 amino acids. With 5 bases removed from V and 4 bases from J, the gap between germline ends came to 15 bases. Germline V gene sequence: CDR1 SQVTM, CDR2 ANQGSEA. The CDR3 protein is CSVRGWEVYNEQFF. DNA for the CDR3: TGCAGCGTTCGGGGGTGGGAGGTTTACAATGAGCAGTTCTTC.

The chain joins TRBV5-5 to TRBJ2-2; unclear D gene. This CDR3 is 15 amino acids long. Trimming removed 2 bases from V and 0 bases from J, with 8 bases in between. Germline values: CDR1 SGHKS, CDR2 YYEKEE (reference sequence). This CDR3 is CASSFLSSNTGELFF. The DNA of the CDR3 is TGTGCCAGCAGCTTTCTCAGTTCGAACACCGGGGAGCTGTTTTTT.

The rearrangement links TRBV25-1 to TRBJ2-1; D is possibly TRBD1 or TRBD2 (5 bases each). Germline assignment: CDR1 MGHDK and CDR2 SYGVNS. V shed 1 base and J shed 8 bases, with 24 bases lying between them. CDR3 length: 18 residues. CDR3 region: CASSEFIGRRDRNDEQFF. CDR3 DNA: TGTGCCAGCAGTGAATTTATCGGCCGTAGGGACCGCAACGATGAGCAGTTCTTC.

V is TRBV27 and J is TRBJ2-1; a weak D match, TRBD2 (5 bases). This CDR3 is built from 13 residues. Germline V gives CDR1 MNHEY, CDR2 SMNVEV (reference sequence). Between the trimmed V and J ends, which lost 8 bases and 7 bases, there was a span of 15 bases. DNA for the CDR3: TGTGCCAGCGGGGAGTCCGTCGGAAATGAGCAGTTCTTC. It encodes CASGESVGNEQFF.

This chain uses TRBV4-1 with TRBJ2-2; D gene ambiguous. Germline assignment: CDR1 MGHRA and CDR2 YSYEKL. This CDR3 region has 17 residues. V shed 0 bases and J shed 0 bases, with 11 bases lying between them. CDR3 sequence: CASSQDPLPANTGELFF. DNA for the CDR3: TGCGCCAGCAGCCAAGATCCCCTGCCCGCGAACACCGGGGAGCTGTTTTTT.

CDR3 loop: CASSKGTGGRTEAFF. CDR3 DNA: TGTGCCAGCAGTAAAGGGACAGGGGGCAGGACTGAAGCTTTCTTT. This sequence joins TRBV27 and TRBJ1-1, with TRBD1 matching 12 bases. V shed 5 bases, J shed 5 bases, and the junction held 6 bases outside the gene matches. CDR1 is MNHEY, CDR2 SMNVEV, per germline (reference sequence). The CDR3 is made up of 15 amino acids.

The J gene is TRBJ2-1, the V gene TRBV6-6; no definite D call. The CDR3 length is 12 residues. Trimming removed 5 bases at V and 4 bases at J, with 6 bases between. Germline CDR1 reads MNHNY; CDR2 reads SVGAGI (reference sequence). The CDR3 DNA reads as TGTGCCAGCAGTGACGGTTACAATGAGCAGTTCTTC. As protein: CASSDGYNEQFF.

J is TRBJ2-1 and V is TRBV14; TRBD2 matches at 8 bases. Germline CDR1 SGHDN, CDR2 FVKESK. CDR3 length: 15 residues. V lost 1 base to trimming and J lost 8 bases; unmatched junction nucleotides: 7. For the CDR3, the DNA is TGTGCCAGCAGCCAAGCGGGAGGGCCTAACGATGAGCAGTTCTTC. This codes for CASSQAGGPNDEQFF.